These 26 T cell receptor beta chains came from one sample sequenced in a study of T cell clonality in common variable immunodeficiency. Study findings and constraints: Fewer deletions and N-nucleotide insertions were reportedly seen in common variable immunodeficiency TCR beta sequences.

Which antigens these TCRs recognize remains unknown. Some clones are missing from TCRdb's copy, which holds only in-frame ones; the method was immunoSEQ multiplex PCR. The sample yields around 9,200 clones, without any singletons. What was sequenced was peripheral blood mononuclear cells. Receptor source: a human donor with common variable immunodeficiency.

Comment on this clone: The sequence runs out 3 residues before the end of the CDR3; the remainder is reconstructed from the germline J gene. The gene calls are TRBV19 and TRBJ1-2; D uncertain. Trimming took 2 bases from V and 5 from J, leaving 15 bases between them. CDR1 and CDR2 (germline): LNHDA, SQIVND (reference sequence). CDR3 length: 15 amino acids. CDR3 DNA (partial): TGTGCCAGTAGTATAAACTTGCCGGGGAGGTATGGC. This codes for CASSINLPGRYG. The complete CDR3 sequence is CASSINLPGRYGYTF.

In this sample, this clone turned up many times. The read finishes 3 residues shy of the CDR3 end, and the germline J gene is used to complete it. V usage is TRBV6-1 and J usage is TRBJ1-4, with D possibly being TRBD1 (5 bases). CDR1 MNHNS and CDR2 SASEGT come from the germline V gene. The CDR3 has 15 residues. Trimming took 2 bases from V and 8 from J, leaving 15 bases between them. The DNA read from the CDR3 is TGTGCCAGCAGTGAAAGGGGCGACGGAAACGAAAAA. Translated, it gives CASSERGDGNEK. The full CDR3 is CASSERGDGNEKLFF.

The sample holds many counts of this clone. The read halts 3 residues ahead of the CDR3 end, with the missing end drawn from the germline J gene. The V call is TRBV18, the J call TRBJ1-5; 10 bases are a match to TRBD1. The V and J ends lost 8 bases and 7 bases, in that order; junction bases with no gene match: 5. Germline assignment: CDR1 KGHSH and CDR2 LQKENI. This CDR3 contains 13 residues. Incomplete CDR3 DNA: TGTGCCAGCGGACAGGGGGTTGGCCAGCCC. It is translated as CASGQGVGQP. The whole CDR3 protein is CASGQGVGQPQHF. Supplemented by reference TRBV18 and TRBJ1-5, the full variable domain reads NAGVMQNPRHLVRRRGQEARLRCSPMKGHSHVYWYRQLPEEGLKFMVYLQKENIIDESGMPKERFSAEFPKEGPSILRIQQVVRGDSAAYFCASGQGVGQPQHFGDGTRLSIL.

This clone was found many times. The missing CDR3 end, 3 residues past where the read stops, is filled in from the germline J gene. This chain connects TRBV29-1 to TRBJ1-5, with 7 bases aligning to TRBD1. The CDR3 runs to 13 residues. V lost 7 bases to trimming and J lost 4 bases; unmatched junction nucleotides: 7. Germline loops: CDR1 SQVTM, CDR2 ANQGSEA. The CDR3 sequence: CSAGGTENQPQHF. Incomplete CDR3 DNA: TGCAGCGCCGGAGGGACAGAGAATCAGCCC.

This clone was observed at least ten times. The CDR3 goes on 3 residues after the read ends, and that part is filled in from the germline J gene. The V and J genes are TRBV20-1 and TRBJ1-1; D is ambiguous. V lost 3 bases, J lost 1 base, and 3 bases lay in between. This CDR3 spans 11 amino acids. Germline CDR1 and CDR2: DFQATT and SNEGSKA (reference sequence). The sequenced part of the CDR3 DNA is TGCAGTGCTAGTCAGAACACTGAA. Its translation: CSASQNTE. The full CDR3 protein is CSASQNTEAFF.

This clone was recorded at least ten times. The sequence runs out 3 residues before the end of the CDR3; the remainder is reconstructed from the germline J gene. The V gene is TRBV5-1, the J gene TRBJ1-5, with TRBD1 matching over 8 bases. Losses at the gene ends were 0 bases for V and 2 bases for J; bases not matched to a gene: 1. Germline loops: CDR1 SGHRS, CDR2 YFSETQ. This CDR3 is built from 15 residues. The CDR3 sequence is CASSLAGQGNQPQHF. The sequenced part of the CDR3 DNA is TGCGCCAGCAGCTTGGCGGGACAGGGCAATCAGCCC.

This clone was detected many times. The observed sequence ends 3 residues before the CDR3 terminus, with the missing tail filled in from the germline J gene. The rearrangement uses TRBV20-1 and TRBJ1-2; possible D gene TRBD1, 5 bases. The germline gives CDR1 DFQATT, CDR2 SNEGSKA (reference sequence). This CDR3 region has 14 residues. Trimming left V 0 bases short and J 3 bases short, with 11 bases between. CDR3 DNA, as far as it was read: TGCAGTGCTAGAGATGTTACAGGCTACTATGGC. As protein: CSARDVTGYYG. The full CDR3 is CSARDVTGYYGYTF.

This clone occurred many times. The CDR3 here is CASSLGQGGEQYF. Incomplete CDR3 DNA: TGTGCCAGCAGCCTGGGACAGGGAGGCGAG. The rearrangement uses TRBV2 and TRBJ2-7; 9 nucleotides align to TRBD1. The read comes to an end 3 residues before the CDR3 does, leaving the germline J gene to fill in the end. The CDR3 has 13 residues. Trimming took 6 bases from V and 6 from J; bases not matched to a gene: 6. CDR1 SNHLY and CDR2 FYNNEI come from the germline V gene. Full variable domain (outside the CDR3, taken from reference TRBV2 and TRBJ2-7): EPEVTQTPSHQVTQMGQEVILRCVPISNHLYFYWYRQILGQKVEFLVSFYNNEISEKSEIFDDQFSVERPDGSNFTLKIRSTKLEDSAMYFCASSLGQGGEQYFGPGTRLTVT.

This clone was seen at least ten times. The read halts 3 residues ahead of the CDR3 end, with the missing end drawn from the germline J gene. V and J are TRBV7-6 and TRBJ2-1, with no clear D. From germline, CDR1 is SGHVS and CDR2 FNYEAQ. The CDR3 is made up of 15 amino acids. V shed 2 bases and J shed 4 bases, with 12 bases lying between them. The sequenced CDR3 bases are TGTGCCAGCAGCTTATCAGGATCCCTTTACAATGAG. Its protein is CASSLSGSLYNE. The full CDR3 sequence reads CASSLSGSLYNEQFF.

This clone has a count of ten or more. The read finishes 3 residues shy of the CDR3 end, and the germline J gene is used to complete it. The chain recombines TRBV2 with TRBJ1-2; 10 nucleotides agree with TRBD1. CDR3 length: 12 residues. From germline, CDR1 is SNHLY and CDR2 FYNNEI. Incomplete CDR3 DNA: TGTGCCACTCGACAGGGGGCGGGAGGC. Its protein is CATRQGAGG. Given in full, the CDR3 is CATRQGAGGYTF. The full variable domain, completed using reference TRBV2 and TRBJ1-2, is EPEVTQTPSHQVTQMGQEVILRCVPISNHLYFYWYRQILGQKVEFLVSFYNNEISEKSEIFDDQFSVERPDGSNFTLKIRSTKLEDSAMYFCATRQGAGGYTFGSGTRLTVV.

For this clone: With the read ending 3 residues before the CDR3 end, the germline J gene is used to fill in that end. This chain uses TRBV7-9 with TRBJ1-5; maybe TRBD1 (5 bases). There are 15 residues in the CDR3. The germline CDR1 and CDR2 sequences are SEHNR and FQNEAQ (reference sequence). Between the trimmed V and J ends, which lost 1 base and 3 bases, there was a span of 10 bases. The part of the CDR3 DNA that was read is TGTGCCAGCAGCTTAGTCGGGGGATTCAATCAGCCC. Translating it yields CASSLVGGFNQP. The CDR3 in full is CASSLVGGFNQPQHF.

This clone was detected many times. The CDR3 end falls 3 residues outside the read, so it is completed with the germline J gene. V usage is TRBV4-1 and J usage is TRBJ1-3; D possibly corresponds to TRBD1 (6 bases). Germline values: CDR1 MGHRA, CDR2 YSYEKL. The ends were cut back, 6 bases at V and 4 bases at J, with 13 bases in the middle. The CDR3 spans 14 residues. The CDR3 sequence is CASRSERGGNTIYF. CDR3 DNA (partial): TGCGCCAGCAGGTCTGAGAGGGGGGGAAACACC.

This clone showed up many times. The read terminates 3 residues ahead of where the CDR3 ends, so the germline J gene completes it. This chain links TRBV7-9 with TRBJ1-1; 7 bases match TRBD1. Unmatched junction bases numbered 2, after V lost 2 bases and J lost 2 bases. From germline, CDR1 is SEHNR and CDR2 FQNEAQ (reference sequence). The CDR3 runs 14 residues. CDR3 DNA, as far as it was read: TGTGCCAGCAGCTTATGGGACAGCAACACTGAA. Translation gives CASSLWDSNTE. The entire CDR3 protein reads CASSLWDSNTEAFF.

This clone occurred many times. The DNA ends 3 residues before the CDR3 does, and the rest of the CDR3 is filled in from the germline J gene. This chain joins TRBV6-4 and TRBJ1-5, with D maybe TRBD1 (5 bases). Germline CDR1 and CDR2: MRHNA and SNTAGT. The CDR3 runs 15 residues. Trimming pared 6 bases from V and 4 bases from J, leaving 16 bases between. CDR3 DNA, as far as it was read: TGTGCCAGCAGACCACCCCAGGGAGGTAATCAGCCC. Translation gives CASRPPQGGNQP. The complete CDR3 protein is CASRPPQGGNQPQHF.

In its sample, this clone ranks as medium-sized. The CDR3 spells CASSLVQGGLEAFF. Incomplete CDR3 DNA: TGTGCCAGCAGCTTAGTACAGGGGGGCCTTGAA. The chain has TRBV7-9 and TRBJ1-1; 8 bases agree with TRBD1. The read halts 3 residues ahead of the CDR3 end, with the missing end drawn from the germline J gene. CDR1 and CDR2 (germline): SEHNR, FQNEAQ (reference sequence). Trimming removed 1 base from V and 7 bases from J; junction bases left unmatched: 5. The CDR3 is 14 amino acids.

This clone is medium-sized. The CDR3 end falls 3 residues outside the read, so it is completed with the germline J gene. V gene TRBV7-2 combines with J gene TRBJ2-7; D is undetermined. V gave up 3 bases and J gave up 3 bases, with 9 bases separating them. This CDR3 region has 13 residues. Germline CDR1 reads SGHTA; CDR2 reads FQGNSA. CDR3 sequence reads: CASSFSLLYEQYF. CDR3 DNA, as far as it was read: TGTGCCAGCAGCTTCAGTCTTCTCTACGAG.

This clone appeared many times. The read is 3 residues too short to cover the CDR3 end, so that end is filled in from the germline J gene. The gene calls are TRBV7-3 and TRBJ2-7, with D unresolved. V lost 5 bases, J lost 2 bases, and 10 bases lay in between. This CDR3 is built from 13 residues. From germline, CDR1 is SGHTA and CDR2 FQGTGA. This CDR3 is CASSPRLTYEQYF. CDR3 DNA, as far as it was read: TGTGCCAGCAGCCCCCGCCTAACCTACGAG.

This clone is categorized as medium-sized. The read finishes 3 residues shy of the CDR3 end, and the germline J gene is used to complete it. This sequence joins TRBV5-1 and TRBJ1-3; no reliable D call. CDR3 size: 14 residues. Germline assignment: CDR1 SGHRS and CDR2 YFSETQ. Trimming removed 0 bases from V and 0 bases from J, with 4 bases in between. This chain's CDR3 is CASSLEGSGNTIYF. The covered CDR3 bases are TGCGCCAGCAGCTTGGAGGGCTCTGGAAACACC.

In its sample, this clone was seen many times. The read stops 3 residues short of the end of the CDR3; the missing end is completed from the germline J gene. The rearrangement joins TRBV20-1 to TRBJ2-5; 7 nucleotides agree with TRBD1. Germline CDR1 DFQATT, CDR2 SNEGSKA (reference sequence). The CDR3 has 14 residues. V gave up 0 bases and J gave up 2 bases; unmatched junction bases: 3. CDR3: CSARDGQAQETQYF. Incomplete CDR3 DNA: TGCAGTGCTAGAGATGGACAGGCTCAAGAGACC.

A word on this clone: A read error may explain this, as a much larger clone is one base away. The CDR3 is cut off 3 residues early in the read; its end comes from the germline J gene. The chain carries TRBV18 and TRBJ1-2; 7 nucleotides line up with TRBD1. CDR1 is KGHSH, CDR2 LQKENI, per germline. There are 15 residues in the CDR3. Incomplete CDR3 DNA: TGTGCCAGCTCTTCCACGGGACAGCCCCGTGGAGGC. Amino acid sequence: CASSSTGQPRGG. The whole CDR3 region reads CASSSTGQPRGGYTF. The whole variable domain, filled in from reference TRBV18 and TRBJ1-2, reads NAGVMQNPRHLVRRRGQEARLRCSPMKGHSHVYWYRQLPEEGLKFMVYLQKENIIDESGMPKERFSAEFPKEGPSILRIQQVVRGDSAAYFCASSSTGQPRGGYTFGSGTRLTVV.

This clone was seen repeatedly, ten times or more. CDR3 region: CASSHRGTWNEQFF. The part of the CDR3 DNA that was read is TGTGCCAGCAGTCACAGGGGCACGTGGAATGAG. This chain uses TRBV12-3 or TRBV12-4 with TRBJ2-1, with 7 bases that match TRBD1. The read ends 3 residues early relative to the CDR3; the germline J gene fills the gap. The CDR3 totals 14 residues. J lost 7 bases, V lost 5 bases, and 8 bases had no gene match.

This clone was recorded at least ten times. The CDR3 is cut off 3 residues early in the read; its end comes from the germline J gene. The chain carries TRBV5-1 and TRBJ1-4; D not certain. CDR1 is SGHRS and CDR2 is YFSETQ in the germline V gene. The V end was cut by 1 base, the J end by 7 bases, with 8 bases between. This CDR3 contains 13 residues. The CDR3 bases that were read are TGCGCCAGCAGCTTGACAGTACTTGAAAAA. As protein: CASSLTVLEK. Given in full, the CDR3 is CASSLTVLEKLFF.

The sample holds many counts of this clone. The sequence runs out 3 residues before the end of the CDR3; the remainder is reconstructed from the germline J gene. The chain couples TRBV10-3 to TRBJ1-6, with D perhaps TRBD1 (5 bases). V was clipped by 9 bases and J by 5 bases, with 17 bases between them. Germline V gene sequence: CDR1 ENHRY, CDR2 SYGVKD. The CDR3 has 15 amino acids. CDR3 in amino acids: CAMGLVGQDNSPLHF. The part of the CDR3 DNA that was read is TGTGCCATGGGTTTAGTGGGGCAAGATAATTCACCC.

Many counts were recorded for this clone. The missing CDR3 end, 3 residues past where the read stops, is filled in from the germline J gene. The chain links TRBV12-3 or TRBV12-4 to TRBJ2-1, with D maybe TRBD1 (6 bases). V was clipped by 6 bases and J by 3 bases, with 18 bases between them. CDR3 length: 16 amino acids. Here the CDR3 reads CASRKTGRRLYNEQFF. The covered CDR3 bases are TGTGCCAGCAGAAAAACAGGGCGACGGCTCTACAATGAG.

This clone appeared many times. This CDR3 is CAWSVPGYSGNTIYF. The sequenced part of the CDR3 DNA is TGTGCCTGGAGTGTCCCGGGGTACTCTGGAAACACC. The chain joins TRBV30 to TRBJ1-3; no clear D gene. With the read ending 3 residues before the CDR3 end, the germline J gene is used to fill in that end. Germline V gene lookup returns CDR1 GTSNPN and CDR2 SVGIG (reference sequence). There are 15 residues in the CDR3. Trimming removed 0 bases from V and 0 bases from J, with 9 bases in between.

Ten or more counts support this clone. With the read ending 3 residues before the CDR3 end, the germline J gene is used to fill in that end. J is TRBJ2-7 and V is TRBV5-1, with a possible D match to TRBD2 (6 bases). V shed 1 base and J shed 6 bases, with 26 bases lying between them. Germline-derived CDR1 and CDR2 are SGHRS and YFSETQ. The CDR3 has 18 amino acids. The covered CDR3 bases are TGCGCCAGCAGCTTGTGGGGTGGGCTTGGCGGGGCCACCTTCGAG. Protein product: CASSLWGGLGGATFE. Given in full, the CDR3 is CASSLWGGLGGATFEQYF.